The clone carrying this T cell receptor (beta chain) was found a few times. No antigen is known for it. In the library, individual cDNA molecules carried attached unique molecular identifiers. TCRdb passed the 5' RACE reads through MiXCR, listing each CDR3 protein once. The sample has tens of thousands of distinct CDR3 sequences, under 15% seen once. This sample stems from a study of early T cells in non-severe SARS-CoV-2 infection. The wider study: Chains were not paired, and sequencing was done on bulk RNA from unsorted whole blood. General study findings and limits: Anti-spike CD8 specificities were favored by VDJdb matching, whose results missed private and CD4 specificities.

Germline V gene data show CDR1 as SGHDN and CDR2 as FVKESK. There are 15 residues in the CDR3. V lost 0 bases, J lost 1 base, and 9 bases lay in between. The specimen sequenced was whole blood. The clonotype was recovered from an adult who was a healthcare worker with PCR-confirmed SARS-CoV-2 infection or an uninfected control (not recorded which). The chain couples TRBV14 to TRBJ2-5; D is unresolved. The CDR3 DNA reads as TGTGCCAGCAGCCAAGAGTTTCGGCGCCAAGAGACCCAGTACTTC. Its translation is CASSQEFRRQETQYF. The full variable domain, with the rest looked up from reference TRBV14 and TRBJ2-5, is EAGVTQFPSHSVIEKGQTVTLRCDPISGHDNLYWYRRVMGKEIKFLLHFVKESKQDESGMPNNRFLAERTGGTYSTLKVQPAELEDSGVYFCASSQEFRRQETQYFGPGTRLLVL.